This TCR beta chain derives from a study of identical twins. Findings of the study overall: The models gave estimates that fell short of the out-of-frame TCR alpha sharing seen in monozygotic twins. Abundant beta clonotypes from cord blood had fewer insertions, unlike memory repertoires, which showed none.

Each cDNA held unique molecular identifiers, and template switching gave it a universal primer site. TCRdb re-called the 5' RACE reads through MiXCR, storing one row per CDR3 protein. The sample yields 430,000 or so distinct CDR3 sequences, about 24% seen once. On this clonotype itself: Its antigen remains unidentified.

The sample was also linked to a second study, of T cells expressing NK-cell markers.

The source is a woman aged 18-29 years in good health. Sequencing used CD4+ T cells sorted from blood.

CDR3 protein: CASSRAESSYEQYF. CDR3 nucleotide sequence: TGTGCCAGCAGCCGCGCGGAGAGCTCCTACGAGCAGTACTTC. This rearrangement joins TRBV16 to TRBJ2-7, with D uncertain. The CDR3 is made up of 14 amino acids. The V end lost 4 bases, the J end lost 0 bases, and 10 bases lay between the germline ends. From germline, CDR1 is KGHSY and CDR2 FQNENV.